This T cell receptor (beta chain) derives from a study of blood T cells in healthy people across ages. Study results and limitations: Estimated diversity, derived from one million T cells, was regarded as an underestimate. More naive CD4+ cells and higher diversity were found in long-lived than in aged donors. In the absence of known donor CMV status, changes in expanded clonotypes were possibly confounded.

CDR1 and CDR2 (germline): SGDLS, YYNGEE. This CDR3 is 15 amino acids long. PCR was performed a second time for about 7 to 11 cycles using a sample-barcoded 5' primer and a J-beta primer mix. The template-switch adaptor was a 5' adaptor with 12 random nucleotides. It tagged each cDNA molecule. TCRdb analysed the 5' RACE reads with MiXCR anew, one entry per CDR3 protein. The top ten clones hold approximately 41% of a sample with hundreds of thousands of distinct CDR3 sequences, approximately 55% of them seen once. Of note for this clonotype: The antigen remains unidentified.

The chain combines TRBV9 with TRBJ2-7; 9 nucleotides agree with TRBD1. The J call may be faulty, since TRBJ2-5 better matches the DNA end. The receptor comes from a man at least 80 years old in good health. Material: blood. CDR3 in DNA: TGTGCCAGCAGCGTGGGACAGGGTTGGATGGAGACCCAGTACTTC. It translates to CASSVGQGWMETQYF.